The source of this T cell receptor beta chain is a study of cytomegalovirus exposure and HLA in healthy donors. Study-level results: A classifier reportedly called cytomegalovirus status with high sensitivity and specificity. Most TCR sequences were rare, but some public TCRs occurred in many donors. According to a later analysis, TCR clusters from the first cohort tended to co-occur in the 110 or so validation repertoires.

The V gene end was trimmed by 7 bases and the J gene end by 6 bases; junction bases not matched to a gene: 8. Germline lookup yields CDR1 MNHEY and CDR2 SVGAGI. The CDR3 has 14 residues. In its sample, this clone was seen a few times. The antigen is undetermined. Sequenced by immunoSEQ multiplex PCR; TCRdb stores in-frame clones only, minus some. This table has some 110,000 clones, around 86% appearing once. V is TRBV6-5 and J is TRBJ2-7, with 11 bases identical to TRBD2. Sequences were obtained from PBMCs. This clonotype was obtained from a man between 18 and 29 years old in good health and CMV-seronegative. CDR3 amino acids: CASTRSGRAGEQYF. The CDR3 DNA is TGTGCCAGCACCCGTAGCGGGAGGGCCGGCGAGCAGTACTTC.